This T cell receptor beta chain was recorded in a study of T-cell reconstitution after alpha-beta-depleted transplantation in children. Study-wide findings and caveats: Several hundred expanded graft clones reportedly gave rise to the alpha-beta T cells present about two months after transplant. Fresh T-cell production supplied most of the T-cell counts and diversity seen one year after transplant. Surviving recipient T cells and thymic progenitors underlay high day-60 TCRbeta diversity in some patients.

Trimming cost V 3 bases and J 4 bases; bases outside gene matches: 12. This CDR3 is built from 17 residues. CDR1 and CDR2 from the germline V gene are LGHDT and YNNKEL (reference sequence). The TCRbeta library was prepared with unique molecular identifiers. MiXCR, run by TCRdb on the PCR reads, gives a single entry per CDR3 protein. The table records 600,000 to 700,000 distinct CDR3 sequences, around 13% of them present only once. Concerning this clonotype: Its antigen is undetermined.

Here the sequenced sample was PBMCs, taken before TCRalphabeta/CD19-depleted stem cell transplant. The rearrangement links TRBV3-1 to TRBJ2-3; TRBD2 agrees at 8 bases. This TCR derives from a girl aged 2 to 10 with congenital amegakaryocytic thrombocytopenia, due to receive a stem cell transplant. CDR3 DNA sequence: TGTGCCAGCAGCCACGGTTTTTTGAGCGGGAGTGCAGATACGCAGTATTTT. Its protein product is CASSHGFLSGSADTQYF.